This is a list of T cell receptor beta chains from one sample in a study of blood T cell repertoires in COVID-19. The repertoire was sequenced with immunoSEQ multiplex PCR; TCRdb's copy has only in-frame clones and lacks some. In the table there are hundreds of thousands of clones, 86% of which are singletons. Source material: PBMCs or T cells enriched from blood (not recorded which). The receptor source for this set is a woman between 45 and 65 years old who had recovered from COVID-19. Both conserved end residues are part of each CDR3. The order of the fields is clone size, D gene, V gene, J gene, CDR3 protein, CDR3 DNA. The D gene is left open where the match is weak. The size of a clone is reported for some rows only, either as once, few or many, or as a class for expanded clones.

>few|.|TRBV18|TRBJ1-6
CASSPLPSHSNSPLHF
TGTGCCAGCTCACCACTGCCATCCCACTCTAATTCACCCCTCCACTTT
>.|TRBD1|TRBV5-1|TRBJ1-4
CASSLQGAPEKLFF
TGCGCCAGCAGCTTACAGGGGGCGCCCGAAAAACTGTTTTTT
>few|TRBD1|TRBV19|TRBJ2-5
CASERTGVKTQYF
TGTGCCAGTGAACGGACAGGGGTAAAGACCCAGTACTTC
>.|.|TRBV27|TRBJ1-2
CASSLSRGGGNYGYTF
TGTGCCAGCAGTTTATCAAGGGGAGGGGGGAACTATGGCTACACCTTC
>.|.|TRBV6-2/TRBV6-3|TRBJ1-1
CASSYPRFRRTLENTEAFF
TGTGCCAGCAGTTACCCCAGATTTCGCAGGACTTTAGAGAACACTGAAGCTTTCTTT
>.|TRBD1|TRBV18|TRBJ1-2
CASSPGTAYGYTF
TGTGCCAGCTCACCAGGGACAGCCTATGGCTACACCTTC
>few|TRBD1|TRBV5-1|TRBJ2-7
CASSRTGAYEQYF
TGCGCCAGCAGCCGGACAGGGGCCTACGAGCAGTACTTC
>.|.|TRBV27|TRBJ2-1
CASSLDSSSYNEQFF
TGTGCCAGCAGTTTGGACAGCAGCTCCTACAATGAGCAGTTCTTC
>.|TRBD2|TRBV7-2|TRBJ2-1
CASSHRLAGGPGNEQFF
TGTGCCAGCAGCCACCGGCTAGCGGGAGGGCCGGGCAATGAGCAGTTCTTC
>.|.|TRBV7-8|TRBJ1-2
CASSLSGGSGYTF
TGTGCCAGCAGCTTGTCGGGGGGTAGTGGCTACACCTTC
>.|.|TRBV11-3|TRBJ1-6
CASSLFGPLHF
TGTGCCAGCAGCTTATTCGGACCCCTCCACTTT